This TCR beta chain was observed in a study of T cell changes during pregnancy in multiple sclerosis. V lost 3 bases and J lost 7; bases outside the gene matches: 5. CDR3 length: 14 residues. Germline V lookup: CDR1 ENHRY, CDR2 SYGVKD. Only in-frame clones appear in the TCRdb table, and some are missing; sequencing was by immunoSEQ multiplex PCR. Of about 69,000 clones listed, just over 90% are singletons. V usage is TRBV10-3 and J usage is TRBJ1-4, with 7 bases fitting TRBD1. Sample: peripheral blood, taken in the third trimester of pregnancy. This clonotype was obtained from a female donor with multiple sclerosis, enrolled in a pregnancy study. The CDR3 DNA follows: TGTGCCATCAGTGATGAGGGGGCGCGTGAAAAACTGTTTTTT. Translating it yields CAISDEGAREKLFF.